This TCR beta chain stems from a study of CD8+ T cells in alopecia areata. Treatment noted: oral pan-JAK inhibitor, 5-10 mg twice daily. Germline CDR1 is GTSNPN and CDR2 is SVGIG (reference sequence). Trimming pared 0 bases from V and 6 bases from J, leaving 8 bases between. The CDR3 covers 13 residues. In each case, RNA was isolated and then reverse transcribed into cDNA as the sequencing template. This table comes from immunoSEQ multiplex PCR, and its TCRdb copy is limited to in-frame clones, with some not included. The table shows roughly 120,000 clones, with roughly 60% occurring only once. This clonotype was obtained from a human donor with alopecia areata. The source material was CD8+ T cells sorted from blood, sampled at week 4, from a patient treated with tofacitinib. The rearrangement joins TRBV30 to TRBJ2-2, with D perhaps matching TRBD2 (5 bases). In DNA, the CDR3 is TGTGCCTGGAGTGTAGGCGGGCCCGGGGAGCTGTTTTTT. Amino acid sequence: CAWSVGGPGELFF.